This TCR beta chain was recorded in a study of cytomegalovirus exposure and HLA in healthy donors. About this clone itself: What it binds is unknown.

Notes on the study in general: Reports credit the classifier with highly specific, highly sensitive diagnosis of cytomegalovirus status.

The study ran its PCR with 60 Vbeta and 13 Jbeta primers. Using immunoSEQ multiplex PCR, the repertoire was profiled, and TCRdb retains in-frame clones only, with some absent. The sample has roughly 200,000 clones, 87% seen once. Sequencing was performed on PBMCs. The receptor's source is a boy aged 2 to 9 in good health and CMV-seronegative.

CDR3 sequence reads: CASSGANEQYF. The CDR3 DNA reads as TGTGCCAGCAGTGGGGCTAACGAGCAGTACTTC. V gene TRBV2 combines with J gene TRBJ2-7, with no clear D. The V gene lost 4 bases and the J gene lost 5 bases, with 6 bases spanning the gap. This CDR3 contains 11 residues. Germline CDR1 is SNHLY and CDR2 is FYNNEI.